This T cell receptor beta chain comes out of a study of T cell responses to AZD1222 COVID-19 vaccine. Points from the study as a whole: Seropositive status at baseline applied to only five to seven AZD1222 recipients. Repertoire samples came only from after the peak T cell response.

The CDR3 length is 12 residues. CDR1 is MNHEY, CDR2 SVGEGT, per germline. V lost 4 bases, J lost 13 bases, and 11 bases lay in between. Notes on this clone: Its antigen is undetermined.

Repertoires were generated with immunoSEQ multiplex PCR, while TCRdb's copy carries only in-frame clones and drops some. Here the sample spans 130,000 or so clones, 93% being singletons. The TCR originated in an adult in good health. Source: peripheral blood, taken on day 0 of AZD1222 vaccination. This sequence joins TRBV6-2 or TRBV6-3 and TRBJ1-6; a possible D gene is TRBD1 (5 bases). The CDR3 DNA follows: TGTGCCAGCAGTTTTACAGGCGCGCCCCTCCACTTT. Its translation: CASSFTGAPLHF.